This T cell receptor (beta chain) was sequenced in a study of cytomegalovirus exposure and HLA in healthy donors. Study background: Later, an analysis reported that the 100 to 150 validation repertoires had used the same platform as the 500 to 800 first-cohort repertoires.

Study conclusions and caveats: Using the classifier, cytomegalovirus status was reportedly diagnosed with high specificity and sensitivity. Overall, roughly 170 TCR beta chains were annotated as cytomegalovirus-associated.

Germline trimming cut 5 bases from V and 2 bases from J; bases unmatched to any gene: 9. This CDR3 comprises 15 residues. Germline V CDR1 and CDR2: MNHEY, SVGAGI. Sequenced by immunoSEQ multiplex PCR; TCRdb stores in-frame clones only, minus some. The sample shows hundreds of thousands of clones, around 87% of them seen only once. On this clone itself: No antigen is known for it.

The gene calls are TRBV6-5 and TRBJ2-7, with 7 nucleotides matching TRBD2. The origin of this receptor is a woman between 18 and 29 years old in good health and CMV-seropositive. Sequenced material: PBMCs. The CDR3 sequence: CASSPAGDPPYEQYF. The CDR3 DNA reads as TGTGCCAGCAGTCCCGCGGGAGATCCCCCCTACGAGCAGTACTTC.